These 19 T cell receptor beta chains share one sample of origin, sequenced in a study of T cell responses to AZD1222 COVID-19 vaccine. The repertoire was sequenced with immunoSEQ multiplex PCR; TCRdb's copy has only in-frame clones and lacks some. The table includes 110,000 to 150,000 clones, around 93% detected once. This specimen was peripheral blood, taken on day 0 of AZD1222 vaccination. The receptor set was obtained from an adult in good health.

This clone was seen more than once but under ten times. The chain is built from TRBV3-1 (or the pseudogene TRBV3-2) and TRBJ1-6; D not resolved. V lost 3 bases and J lost 6, with 6 bases in between. Germline V gene sequence: CDR1 LGHDT, CDR2 YNNKEL (reference sequence). This CDR3 has 13 residues. This CDR3 reads CASSQDRNSPLHF. In nucleotides, the CDR3 is TGTGCCAGCAGCCAGGATCGTAATTCACCCCTCCACTTT.

This clone appeared a single time. The chain links TRBV28 to TRBJ1-3; D ambiguous. This CDR3 spans 15 amino acids. V gave up 3 bases and J gave up 0 bases, with 9 bases separating them. The germline V gene has CDR1 MDHEN and CDR2 SYDVKM. The CDR3 sequence is CASSFGVPSGNTIYF. In DNA form, the CDR3 reads TGTGCCAGCAGTTTTGGGGTTCCCTCTGGAAACACCATATATTTT.

V gene TRBV3-1 (or the pseudogene TRBV3-2) combines with J gene TRBJ2-1, with 7 nucleotides matching TRBD1. With 2 bases clipped from V and 10 bases from J, the junction kept 11 bases outside the gene matches. The CDR3 spans 15 residues. Germline V CDR1 and CDR2: LGHDT, YNNKEL (reference sequence). The CDR3 region is CASSQTTGDLGEQFF. The CDR3 nucleotides read TGTGCCAGCAGCCAAACTACAGGGGATTTGGGAGAGCAGTTCTTC.

The chain employs TRBV24-1 and TRBJ2-2; 8 positions agree with TRBD1. This CDR3 region has 13 residues. Trimming took 6 bases from V and 7 from J; bases not matched to a gene: 3. Germline V CDR1 and CDR2: KGHDR, SFDVKD. Here the CDR3 DNA reads TGTGCCACCAGTTCAGGACAGGGCGGGGAGCTGTTTTTT. Translation: CATSSGQGGELFF.

This chain connects TRBV5-1 to TRBJ2-5; D is possibly TRBD2 (6 bases). The germline V and J ends were trimmed by 5 bases and 5 bases, with 16 bases remaining between them. The CDR3 runs 14 residues. Per germline, CDR1 SGHRS and CDR2 YFSETQ. In DNA form, the CDR3 reads TGCGCCAGCAGGCCTACTACGAGCGGGGAGACCCAGTACTTC. Amino acid sequence: CASRPTTSGETQYF.

V gene TRBV21-1 combines with J gene TRBJ2-7; no check of the table's D call, TRBD1, against the DNA was made. TRBV21-1 is marked as a pseudogene. The CDR3 sequence is 15 residues long. The CDR3 DNA follows: TGTGCCAGCAGCAAAGTCAGCCACAGCCGGTACGAGCAGTACTTC. Amino acid sequence: CASSKVSHSRYEQYF.

The rearrangement uses TRBV6-6 and TRBJ2-7; D unclear. The CDR3 has 15 residues. The germline V gene encodes CDR1 MNHNY and CDR2 SVGAGI (reference sequence). Between the trimmed V and J ends, which lost 5 bases and 3 bases, there was a span of 17 bases. The CDR3 nucleotides read TGTGCCAGCAGTCTCCTGGGCCTGGGCGGCTACGAGCAGTACTTC. Translating gives CASSLLGLGGYEQYF.

The chain uses TRBV21-1 and TRBJ1-5; the table assigns TRBD1, which was not confirmed against the DNA. TRBV21-1 is reported as a pseudogene. This CDR3 is built from 9 residues. CDR3 sequence reads: CASIQSQHF. The CDR3 region has the DNA TGTGCCAGCATCCAGTCCCAGCATTTT.

In its sample, this clone was seen once. The chain has TRBV10-2 and TRBJ2-3; 11 bases line up with TRBD2. The CDR3 has 15 amino acids. Germline assignment: CDR1 WSHSY and CDR2 SAAADI. Trimming took 2 bases from V and 5 from J; bases not matched to a gene: 3. The CDR3 loop is CASSEIAGGKDTQYF. The CDR3 DNA is TGCGCCAGCAGTGAGATAGCGGGAGGGAAAGATACGCAGTATTTT.

This sequence joins TRBV7-9 and TRBJ1-2; 7 bases agree with TRBD1. CDR1 SEHNR and CDR2 FQNEAQ come from the germline V gene (reference sequence). The trim removed 5 bases at V and 8 bases at J, leaving 8 bases unmatched. This CDR3 has 13 residues. The CDR3 nucleotides read TGTGCCAGCAGCCCGACAGGGCTTATGGGCTACACCTTC. The encoded protein is CASSPTGLMGYTF.

This clone was seen just once. This chain connects TRBV7-8 to TRBJ2-7, with 9 bases matching TRBD2. CDR1 and CDR2 (germline): SGHVS, FQNEAQ. Germline trimming cut 2 bases from V and 3 bases from J; bases unmatched to any gene: 2. This CDR3 spans 14 amino acids. The CDR3, as DNA: TGTGCCAGCAGCTTACTAGCGGGGTTCTACGAGCAGTACTTC. It yields the protein CASSLLAGFYEQYF.

The chain joins TRBV11-3 to TRBJ1-4; D is uncertain. There are 15 residues in the CDR3. Germline V gives CDR1 SGHNT, CDR2 YENEEA. Trimming took 4 bases from V and 0 from J, leaving 9 bases between them. The CDR3: CASSSIGSTNEKLFF. The CDR3 DNA reads as TGTGCCAGCAGCTCTATTGGGTCAACTAATGAAAAACTGTTTTTT.

The chain uses TRBV5-4 and TRBJ2-2; the match to TRBD2 covers 7 bases. The CDR3 sequence is 16 residues long. Losses at the gene ends were 4 bases for V and 0 bases for J; bases not matched to a gene: 6. Looked up from germline, CDR1 is SGHNT and CDR2 is YYREEE (reference sequence). The CDR3 DNA sequence: TGTGCCAGCAGCCGGGGAGGGCTAGCGAACACCGGGGAGCTGTTTTTT. Translation gives CASSRGGLANTGELFF.

This clone showed up just once. CDR3 protein: CASSLKSHREFF. In nucleotides, the CDR3 is TGTGCCAGCAGCTTGAAGTCCCATCGTGAGTTTTTT. This chain connects TRBV5-6 to TRBJ1-4; no reliable D call. V lost 1 base and J lost 16, with 14 bases in between. This CDR3 has 12 residues. Germline V gives CDR1 SGHDT, CDR2 YYEEEE.

This clone is a singleton in its sample. This rearrangement joins TRBV5-6 to TRBJ1-2; 7 bases map to TRBD1. The CDR3 spans 13 residues. After removal of 3 bases from V and 2 bases from J, the junction contained 1 base not matched to a gene. Germline CDR1 and CDR2: SGHDT and YYEEEE. The CDR3 sequence: CASSSQGNYGYTF. CDR3 bases: TGTGCCAGCAGCTCACAGGGGAACTATGGCTACACCTTC.

The chain recombines TRBV28 with TRBJ2-1, with D unclear. The germline V gene has CDR1 MDHEN and CDR2 SYDVKM. Deletions cut 5 bases from V and 7 bases from J, with 12 bases between. The CDR3 has 13 residues. Written as DNA, the CDR3 is TGTGCCAGCAGTATCCTGACCACTAATGAGCAGTTCTTC. Translating gives CASSILTTNEQFF.

The rearrangement uses TRBV30 and TRBJ1-3, with unresolved D. The CDR3 is made up of 13 amino acids. Germline V CDR1 and CDR2: GTSNPN, SVGIG (reference sequence). The V and J ends lost 4 bases and 0 bases respectively, with 7 bases between them. The CDR3 sequence is CAWTWLSGNTIYF. Here the CDR3 DNA reads TGTGCCTGGACTTGGCTCTCTGGAAACACCATATATTTT.

This clone was seen just once. This chain connects TRBV11-3 to TRBJ1-1; D gene unclear. Deletions cut 6 bases from V and 8 bases from J, with 13 bases between. The CDR3 extends over 12 amino acids. Germline CDR1 and CDR2: SGHNT and YENEEA. Here the CDR3 reads CASSFSGIEAFF. In nucleotides, the CDR3 is TGTGCCAGCAGTTTTAGTGGTATAGAAGCTTTCTTT. Together with reference TRBV11-3 and TRBJ1-1, the CDR3 gives the full variable domain: EAGVVQSPRYKIIEKKQPVAFWCNPISGHNTLYWYLQNLGQGPELLIRYENEEAVDDSQLPKDRFSAERLKGVDSTLKIQPAELGDSAVYLCASSFSGIEAFFGQGTRLTVV.

The CDR3 DNA reads TGTGCCAGCAGCTTAGTTGGGAGTGACGGCTACACCTTC. Its protein is CASSLVGSDGYTF. The chain carries TRBV7-8 and TRBJ1-2; D call uncertain. The CDR3 covers 13 residues. Trimming stripped 1 base from V and 8 bases from J, with 11 bases between. The germline V gene has CDR1 SGHVS and CDR2 FQNEAQ. The whole variable domain, filled in from reference TRBV7-8 and TRBJ1-2, reads GAGVSQSPRYKVAKRGQDVALRCDPISGHVSLFWYQQALGQGPEFLTYFQNEAQLDKSGLPSDRFFAERPEGSVSTLKIQRTQQEDSAVYLCASSLVGSDGYTFGSGTRLTVV.